Below, one TCR beta chain is given with its context. The antigen is undetermined. These data originate in a study of CD8+ T cells in alopecia areata. The wider study: A regimen of oral tofacitinib, 5 to 10 mg twice daily, was given to treated patients.

Study-wide findings and caveats: Both scalp clonality and the expanded CD8+ clones among the top 100 showed a significant decrease with tofacitinib.

RNA extraction was followed by reverse transcription into cDNA, which acted as the sequencing template. The method was immunoSEQ multiplex PCR; TCRdb's version includes in-frame clones alone and lacks a portion of them. The repertoire holds fewer than 150,000 clones, about 54% seen once, with just under 30% in the top ten. Treatment described: oral pan-JAK inhibitor, 5-10 mg twice daily. Punch biopsies of lesional scalp, plus peripheral blood, were taken from alopecia areata patients. The CDR3 covers 14 residues. CDR1 is GTSNPN and CDR2 is SVGIG in the germline V gene (reference sequence). V was cut by 0 bases and J by 2 bases, with 11 bases left in between.

The source material was CD8+ T cells sorted from blood, sampled at week 4, from a patient treated with tofacitinib. This sequence joins TRBV30 and TRBJ2-7, with TRBD2 as a possible D gene (5 bases). This clonotype was sampled from a human donor with alopecia areata. The chain's CDR3 is CAWSVDYGAYEQYF. The DNA of the CDR3 is TGTGCCTGGAGTGTAGACTACGGCGCCTACGAGCAGTACTTC.